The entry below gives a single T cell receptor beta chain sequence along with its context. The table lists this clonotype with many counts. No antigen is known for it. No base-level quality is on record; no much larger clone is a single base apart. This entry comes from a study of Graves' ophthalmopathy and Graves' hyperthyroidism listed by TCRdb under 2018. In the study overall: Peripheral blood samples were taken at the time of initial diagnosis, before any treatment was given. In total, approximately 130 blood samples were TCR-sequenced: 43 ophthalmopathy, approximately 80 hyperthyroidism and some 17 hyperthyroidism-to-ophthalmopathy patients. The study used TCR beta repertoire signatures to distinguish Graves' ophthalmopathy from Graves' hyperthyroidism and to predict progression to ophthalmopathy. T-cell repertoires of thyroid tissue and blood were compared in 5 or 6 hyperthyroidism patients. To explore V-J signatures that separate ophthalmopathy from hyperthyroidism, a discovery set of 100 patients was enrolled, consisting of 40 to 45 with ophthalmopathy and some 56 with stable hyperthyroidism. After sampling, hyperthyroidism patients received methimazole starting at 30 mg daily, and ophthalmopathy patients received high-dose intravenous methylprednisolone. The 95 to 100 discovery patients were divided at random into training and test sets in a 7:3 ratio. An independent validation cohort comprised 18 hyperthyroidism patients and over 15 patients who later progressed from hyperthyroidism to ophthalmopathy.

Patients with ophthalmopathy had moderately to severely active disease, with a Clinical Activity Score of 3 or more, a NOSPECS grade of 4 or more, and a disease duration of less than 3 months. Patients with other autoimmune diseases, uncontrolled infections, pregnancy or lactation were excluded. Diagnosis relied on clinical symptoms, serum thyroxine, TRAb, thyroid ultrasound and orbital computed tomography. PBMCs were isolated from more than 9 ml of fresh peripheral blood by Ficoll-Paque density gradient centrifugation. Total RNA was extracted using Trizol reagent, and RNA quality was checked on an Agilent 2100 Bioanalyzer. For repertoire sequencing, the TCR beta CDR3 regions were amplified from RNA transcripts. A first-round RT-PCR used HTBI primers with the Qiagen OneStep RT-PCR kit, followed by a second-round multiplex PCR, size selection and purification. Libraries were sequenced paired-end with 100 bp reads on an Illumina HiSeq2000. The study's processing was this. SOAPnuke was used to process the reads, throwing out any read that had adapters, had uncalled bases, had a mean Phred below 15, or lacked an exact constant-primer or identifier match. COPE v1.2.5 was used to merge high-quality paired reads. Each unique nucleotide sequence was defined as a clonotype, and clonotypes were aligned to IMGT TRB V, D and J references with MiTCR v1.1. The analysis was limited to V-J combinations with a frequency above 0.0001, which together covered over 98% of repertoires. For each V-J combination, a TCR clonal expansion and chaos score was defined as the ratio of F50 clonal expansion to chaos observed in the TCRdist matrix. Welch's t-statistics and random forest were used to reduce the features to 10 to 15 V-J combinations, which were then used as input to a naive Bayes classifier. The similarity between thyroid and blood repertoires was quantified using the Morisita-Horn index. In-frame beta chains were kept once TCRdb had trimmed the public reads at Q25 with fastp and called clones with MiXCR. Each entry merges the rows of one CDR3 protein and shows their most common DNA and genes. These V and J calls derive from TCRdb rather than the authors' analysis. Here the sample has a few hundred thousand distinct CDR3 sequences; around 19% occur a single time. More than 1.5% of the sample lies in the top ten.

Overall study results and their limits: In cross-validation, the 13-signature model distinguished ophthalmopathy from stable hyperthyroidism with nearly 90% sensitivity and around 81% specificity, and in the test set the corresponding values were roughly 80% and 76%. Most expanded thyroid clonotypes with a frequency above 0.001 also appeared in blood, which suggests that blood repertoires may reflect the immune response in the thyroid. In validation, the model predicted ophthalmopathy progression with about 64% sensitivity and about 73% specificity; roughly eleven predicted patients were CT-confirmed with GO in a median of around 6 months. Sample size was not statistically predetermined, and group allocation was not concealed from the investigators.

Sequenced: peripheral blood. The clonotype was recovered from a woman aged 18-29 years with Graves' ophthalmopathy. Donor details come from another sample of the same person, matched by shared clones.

This receptor has the CDR3 CASSLTPGTGNTEAFF. The DNA sequence reads TGCGCCAGCAGCCTCACTCCAGGGACAGGGAACACTGAAGCTTTCTTT. The chain employs TRBV4-1 and TRBJ1-1, and TRBD1 aligns with 8 junction nucleotides. Compared with germline, V lacks 4 bases and J lacks 1 base; bases without a gene match: 8. Taken from the germline V gene, the CDR1 and CDR2 loops are MGHRA and YSYEKL. From the cysteine through the phenylalanine, the CDR3 covers 16 amino acids. Only the CDR3 portion is preserved as DNA: 48 bases, with reading frame beginning at the first base.